This entry is about one T cell receptor (beta chain). Its cognate antigen is unknown. Sequenced material consisted of expressed TCRB transcripts (all of the isolated RNA was reverse transcribed). Produced via immunoSEQ multiplex PCR; TCRdb's table is partial and in-frame only. The sample contains roughly 730,000 clones, 13% of which appear only once. This record belongs to a study of beta chain features in type 1 diabetes. Study background: Age, gender and cell yields were similar between patients and healthy donors.

Study observations and caveats: All four CD4+ subsets of Type 1 diabetes patients contained TCRB CDR3s that were moderately but significantly shorter. Across patients, naive, central memory and Treg TCRB repertoires exhibited apparently greater similarity than was observed across healthy donors.

Trimming took 2 bases from V and 4 from J, leaving 15 bases between them. This CDR3 region has 15 residues. Germline V CDR1 and CDR2: SGDLS, YYNGEE. Only one heparinised blood draw was taken per donor, and its volume averaged approximately 0.11 L. The sequence derives from a man aged 18 to 35 with type 1 diabetes. Sequenced material: naive CD4+ T cells from blood. J is TRBJ1-1 and V is TRBV9, with D maybe TRBD1 (5 bases). The CDR3 sequence is CASSVEPTRGTEAFF. CDR3 bases: TGTGCCAGCAGCGTGGAGCCAACAAGGGGCACTGAAGCTTTCTTT.